This T cell receptor (beta chain) was profiled in a study of T-cell memory formation after mild COVID-19 (dated by TCRdb to 2020 to 2022). With respect to the entire study: Most TCR sequence clusters were specific to one of the two donors. Two young, previously healthy adult volunteers, one female and one male, were included in the cohort. In a couple of donors, T-cell clones that expanded and contracted after mild COVID-19 were tracked by sequencing TCRalpha and TCRbeta repertoires over time.

This clonotype was picked up a small number of times. Which antigen it targets is not known. Base qualities are not provided; no much larger clone lies one nucleotide away. The instrument given in TCRdb is Illumina NovaSeq 6000. cDNA libraries for TCRalpha and TCRbeta were prepared by 5'RACE using constant-segment primers, with sample barcodes and unique molecular identifiers added. RNA was extracted from every sample with Trizol reagent. Amplification of the libraries took two PCR steps, and the second step added a second sample barcode plus Illumina TruSeq adapters. The libraries were sequenced on an Illumina NovaSeq using 2 x 150 bp paired-end reads. Turning to the authors' computational methods: The reads were demultiplexed and collapsed into UMI-guided consensus sequences using migec v1.2.7. Using mixcr v2.1.11, UMI consensuses were aligned to TRA and TRB V and J templates and then assembled into clonotypes. A clonotype was counted as expanded or contracted only if both edgeR and NoisET called the change significant, with noise models trained on biological replicates. For edgeR calls, a false discovery rate-adjusted p below 0.01 and a log2 fold-change threshold of 1 were applied. PCA with hierarchical clustering of max-normalized trajectories of the 1000 most abundant clonotypes was used as exploratory dynamics analysis. Separately sequenced CD4+ and CD8+ repertoires were used to assign a CD4 or CD8 phenotype to each responding clone. Through fastp at Q25 and MiXCR, TCRdb rebuilt clones from the public reads, retaining in-frame beta chains. Merged by CDR3 protein, the rows form single entries marked with the most common genes and DNA. None of the V and J calls come from the authors' own analysis; TCRdb made them. A total of approximately 260,000 distinct CDR3 sequences appear in this sample, 15% to 20% of them only once. The ten largest clones add up to 3.5% of the sample.

The paper as a whole reports these results and caveats: SARS-CoV-2 specificity of the second-wave clones peaking on day 37 was not confirmed. Some responding clones were detected in pre-infection memory, suggesting pre-existing cross-reactive memory T cells joined the SARS-CoV-2 response. Clones that contracted from day 15 to 85 showed balanced CD4/CD8 phenotypes, whereas a second wave of clones that expanded from day 15 to 37 leaned towards CD4+. The study included only a couple of mild cases, and larger cohorts that include severe cases with pre-infection samples were judged to be necessary. Contracting CD4+ clones were located mainly in the CM and EM memory subsets, whereas CD8+ clones were found to be enriched in EMRA.

Measured from the cysteine to the phenylalanine, the CDR3 is 15 residues long. The sequence is cut down to CDR3 DNA, 45 bases in frame from base 1. V is clipped by 6 bases and J by 1 base, and the sequence between their germline boundaries is 15 bases long. Ficoll-Paque density gradient centrifugation was used to isolate PBMCs. The chain joins TRBV12-3 or TRBV12-4 to TRBJ2-5, with a weak D call of TRBD1 (6 bases match). Specimen: PBMCs or a T cell subset sorted from them (not recorded which). The sequence derives from a young man who had mild COVID-19 (a few samples of this study predate the infection). The sample titles of this study are shuffled in the database, so cell type and time point are left out; the donor was told from shared clones. Here the CDR3 is given as CASSPVLGAQETQYF. In nucleotide form, the sequence is TGTGCCAGCAGCCCCGTACTGGGGGCCCAAGAGACCCAGTACTTC.